The next 6 T cell receptor beta chains were all read from a single sample in a study of blood T cell repertoires in COVID-19. This table comes from immunoSEQ multiplex PCR, and its TCRdb copy is limited to in-frame clones, with some not included. The sample contains 350,000 to 400,000 clones, about 90% of which appear only once. What was sequenced was PBMCs or T cells enriched from blood (not recorded which). These TCRs come from a woman younger than 45 who had recovered from COVID-19.

The chain recombines TRBV9 with TRBJ2-7; 8 bases map to TRBD1. The CDR3 has 15 amino acids. Trimming took 3 bases from V and 3 from J; bases not matched to a gene: 8. Germline V gene data show CDR1 as SGDLS and CDR2 as YYNGEE. The CDR3 region is CASSAEDRVVYEQYF. CDR3 bases: TGTGCCAGCAGCGCGGAGGACAGGGTCGTCTACGAGCAGTACTTC.

V gene TRBV18 combines with J gene TRBJ1-1; TRBD1 might be the D (5 bases). CDR3 length: 12 amino acids. Trimming took 3 bases from V and 12 from J, leaving 14 bases between them. Germline CDR1 and CDR2: KGHSH and LQKENI. The CDR3 region is CASSPPGGWSFF. As DNA, the CDR3 is TGTGCCAGCTCACCCCCCGGGGGTTGGTCTTTCTTT. Together with reference TRBV18 and TRBJ1-1, the CDR3 gives the full variable domain: NAGVMQNPRHLVRRRGQEARLRCSPMKGHSHVYWYRQLPEEGLKFMVYLQKENIIDESGMPKERFSAEFPKEGPSILRIQQVVRGDSAAYFCASSPPGGWSFFGQGTRLTVV.

V gene TRBV28 combines with J gene TRBJ1-2, with 10 bases matching TRBD1. Per the germline V gene, CDR1 is MDHEN and CDR2 is SYDVKM. The CDR3 loop spans 14 amino acids. J gave up 6 bases and V 6 bases, and 7 bases lay outside the gene matches. CDR3 DNA sequence: TGTGCCAGCAGGGGGACAGGGGTATTCCATGGCTACACCTTC. Protein sequence: CASRGTGVFHGYTF.

The gene calls are TRBV2 and TRBJ2-2; D is undetermined. The CDR3 totals 10 residues. CDR1 is SNHLY and CDR2 is FYNNEI in the germline V gene. V dropped 8 bases and J dropped 6 bases, with 4 bases sitting between them. The chain's CDR3 is CASLSGELFF. As DNA, the CDR3 is TGTGCCAGCCTGTCCGGGGAGCTGTTTTTT.

The V call is TRBV7-2, the J call TRBJ2-7, with TRBD1 matching 8 bases. The germline CDR1 and CDR2 sequences are SGHTA and FQGNSA. The CDR3 loop spans 15 amino acids. The V segment lost 0 bases and the J segment 5 bases; nucleotides outside the gene matches: 6. This chain's CDR3 is CASSLAGTGVNEQYF. The CDR3 DNA sequence: TGTGCCAGCAGCTTAGCGGGGACAGGTGTTAACGAGCAGTACTTC.

This chain uses TRBV10-1 with TRBJ2-2, with 7 bases that match TRBD2. This CDR3 comprises 17 residues. Germline V gene data show CDR1 as WNHNN and CDR2 as SYGVQD (reference sequence). J lost 7 bases, V lost 6 bases, and 17 bases had no gene match. For the CDR3, the DNA is TGCGCCAGCAGCCGCTTCGAACTAGCGTTGGGTCACGGGGAGCTGTTTTTT. Translating gives CASSRFELALGHGELFF.